Listed below are T cell receptor beta chains from one sample, sequenced in a study of blood T cell repertoires in COVID-19. Sequenced by immunoSEQ multiplex PCR; TCRdb stores in-frame clones only, minus some. In the table there are about 110,000 clones, 65% to 75% of which are singletons. Sequenced material: peripheral blood. The receptors here all came from a human donor with acute or convalescent COVID-19. The donor label of this sample is uncertain. The CDR3 runs from the conserved cysteine through the conserved F or W. Fields, in order: clone size, CDR3 length, V gene, D gene, J gene, CDR3 DNA, CDR3 protein. The D gene is left open where the match is weak. Clone size, where shown, is once, few, many, or a class for clones that have expanded.

clone size: -; CDR3 length: 13; V gene: TRBV5-4; D gene: -; J gene: TRBJ1-2; CDR3 DNA: TGTGCCAGCAGCTTGCGGGGGAGCTATGGCTACACCTTC; CDR3 protein: CASSLRGSYGYTF
clone size: once; CDR3 length: 17; V gene: TRBV28; D gene: TRBD2; J gene: TRBJ2-3; CDR3 DNA: TGTGCCAGCAGTTCCCGATGGGTGGGGGGGGAAATGCATACGCAGTATTTT; CDR3 protein: CASSSRWVGGEMHTQYF
clone size: -; CDR3 length: 15; V gene: TRBV3-1/TRBV3-2; D gene: TRBD1; J gene: TRBJ1-1; CDR3 DNA: TGTGCCAGCAGCCAAGTTGGGACAGGGGACACTGAAGCTTTCTTT; CDR3 protein: CASSQVGTGDTEAFF
clone size: -; CDR3 length: 16; V gene: TRBV5-1; D gene: -; J gene: TRBJ2-2; CDR3 DNA: TGCGCCAGCAGAAGTTCCGGGACACTTAACACCGGGGAGCTGTTTTTT; CDR3 protein: CASRSSGTLNTGELFF
clone size: few; CDR3 length: 11; V gene: TRBV5-6; D gene: TRBD1; J gene: TRBJ2-1; CDR3 DNA: TGTGCCAGCAGCTCGCACAGGGGGCAGTTCTTC; CDR3 protein: CASSSHRGQFF
clone size: many; CDR3 length: 14; V gene: TRBV2; D gene: TRBD1; J gene: TRBJ1-2; CDR3 DNA: TGTGCCAGCAGTGCGGGACAGGGTTTGGATGGCTACACCTTC; CDR3 protein: CASSAGQGLDGYTF
clone size: -; CDR3 length: 18; V gene: TRBV13; D gene: TRBD1; J gene: TRBJ2-3; CDR3 DNA: TGTGCCAGCAGCTTTCGGGGCGCGCGACAGGGGGTGCGGGATACGCAGTATTTT; CDR3 protein: CASSFRGARQGVRDTQYF
clone size: -; CDR3 length: 15; V gene: TRBV7-2; D gene: -; J gene: TRBJ2-3; CDR3 DNA: TGTGCCAGCAGCATCAGACAGGATTCCACAGATACGCAGTATTTT; CDR3 protein: CASSIRQDSTDTQYF
clone size: -; CDR3 length: 14; V gene: TRBV7-3; D gene: TRBD2; J gene: TRBJ2-3; CDR3 DNA: TGTGCCAGCAGCTCCGGCGGGGGTCCAGATACGCAGTATTTT; CDR3 protein: CASSSGGGPDTQYF
clone size: -; CDR3 length: 14; V gene: TRBV9; D gene: TRBD1; J gene: TRBJ1-2; CDR3 DNA: TGTGCCAGCAGTGATCGACAGGGGCACTATGGCTACACCTTC; CDR3 protein: CASSDRQGHYGYTF
clone size: -; CDR3 length: 17; V gene: TRBV28; D gene: TRBD1; J gene: TRBJ2-4; CDR3 DNA: TGTGCCAGCAGCCCTACGTCAGGGGGTTCAGGGAGAAACATTCAGTACTTC; CDR3 protein: CASSPTSGGSGRNIQYF
clone size: -; CDR3 length: 17; V gene: TRBV7-2; D gene: -; J gene: TRBJ2-4; CDR3 DNA: TGTGCCAGCAGCTTAGGAGCTGGACAGGGACTAATTGGCATTCAGTACTTC; CDR3 protein: CASSLGAGQGLIGIQYF
clone size: -; CDR3 length: 15; V gene: TRBV5-1; D gene: TRBD2; J gene: TRBJ2-3; CDR3 DNA: TGCGCCAGCAGCAGACTAGCGGGTACCACAGATACGCAGTATTTT; CDR3 protein: CASSRLAGTTDTQYF
clone size: few; CDR3 length: 14; V gene: TRBV5-1; D gene: -; J gene: TRBJ1-2; CDR3 DNA: TGCGCCAGCAGCTTGTCCAGGGGAGAGGATGGCTACACCTTC; CDR3 protein: CASSLSRGEDGYTF
clone size: -; CDR3 length: 14; V gene: TRBV10-3; D gene: -; J gene: TRBJ1-1; CDR3 DNA: TGTGCCATCAGTGGCGGCAGTTCCTTGACTGAAGCTTTCTTT; CDR3 protein: CAISGGSSLTEAFF
clone size: once; CDR3 length: 12; V gene: TRBV10-1; D gene: -; J gene: TRBJ2-1; CDR3 DNA: TGCGCCAGCGGAGGACAGTACAATGAGCAGTTCTTC; CDR3 protein: CASGGQYNEQFF
clone size: -; CDR3 length: 15; V gene: TRBV30; D gene: -; J gene: TRBJ1-3; CDR3 DNA: TGTGCCTGGAGCCCCGACTGGAGGAAAGGAAACACCATATATTTT; CDR3 protein: CAWSPDWRKGNTIYF
clone size: once; CDR3 length: 15; V gene: TRBV18; D gene: TRBD2; J gene: TRBJ2-1; CDR3 DNA: TGTGCCAGCTCCCCCGGGACTAGCGGGGGGAATGAGCAGTTCTTC; CDR3 protein: CASSPGTSGGNEQFF
clone size: -; CDR3 length: 14; V gene: TRBV6-5; D gene: TRBD1; J gene: TRBJ1-6; CDR3 DNA: TGTGCCAGCAGTTCCGGGACAGTTAATTCACCCCTCCACTTT; CDR3 protein: CASSSGTVNSPLHF
clone size: -; CDR3 length: 18; V gene: TRBV18; D gene: TRBD1; J gene: TRBJ2-5; CDR3 DNA: TGTGCCAGCGCCAACTTCCCCACAGGGGGCAAGATGCTAGAGACCCAGTACTTC; CDR3 protein: CASANFPTGGKMLETQYF